The clone carrying this T cell receptor (beta chain) was seen repeatedly, ten times or more. Its antigen is as yet unknown. Trimming removed 3 bases from V and 7 bases from J; junction bases left unmatched: 6. Germline CDR1 MNHEY, CDR2 SVGAGI. The CDR3 totals 14 residues. These data belong to a study of CD8 T cells in ankylosing spondylitis. Whole-study results and caveats: Prior work had noted some motif variants in reactive arthritis blood and synovial fluid. Clones linked to disease were reported to show significant enrichment in matched ankylosing spondylitis synovial fluid. Clones that were linked to disease were CD8+ and were relatively rare in peripheral blood.

MiXCR, applied by TCRdb to the 5' RACE reads, yields one record per CDR3 protein. The sample comprises more than 300,000 distinct CDR3 sequences, 9.5% to 13% of which are singletons, and roughly 9.2% rests with the top ten. The material sequenced was blood, either unsorted or a sorted T cell fraction (not recorded which). The gene calls are TRBV6-5 and TRBJ2-1, with 7 positions matching TRBD2. This receptor was identified in a female donor with ankylosing spondylitis or in good health (not recorded which). In DNA, the CDR3 is TGTGCCAGCAGTTATGGCGGGAGAACGAATGAGCAGTTCTTC. This gives the protein CASSYGGRTNEQFF.